Described below is a single T cell receptor beta chain sequence and its context. Its antigen is still unknown. The sample contains more than one DNA sequence encoding this CDR3. These data are taken from a study of shared clonotypes between healthy human individuals. The study, taken as a whole, reports: The diversity represented, both genetic and in exposure history, was limited by few donors. Sampling covered blood only; tissue repertoires likely differ.

The assay was immunoSEQ multiplex PCR, and TCRdb's table has in-frame clones only and misses some. The table records hundreds of thousands of clones, about 80% of them present only once. From germline, CDR1 is KGHSH and CDR2 LQKENI. This CDR3 has 13 amino acids. V was shortened by 2 bases and J by 0 bases, with 5 bases between the two germline ends. The receptor was derived from a woman aged 40 to 49 in good health. Some clones in this sample may be carry-over from other donors' samples. The source material was PBMCs. V and J are TRBV18 and TRBJ2-7; D is ambiguous. CDR3 nucleotides: TGTGCCAGCTCACCAACGGTCTCCTACGAGCAGTACTTC. Its translation: CASSPTVSYEQYF.